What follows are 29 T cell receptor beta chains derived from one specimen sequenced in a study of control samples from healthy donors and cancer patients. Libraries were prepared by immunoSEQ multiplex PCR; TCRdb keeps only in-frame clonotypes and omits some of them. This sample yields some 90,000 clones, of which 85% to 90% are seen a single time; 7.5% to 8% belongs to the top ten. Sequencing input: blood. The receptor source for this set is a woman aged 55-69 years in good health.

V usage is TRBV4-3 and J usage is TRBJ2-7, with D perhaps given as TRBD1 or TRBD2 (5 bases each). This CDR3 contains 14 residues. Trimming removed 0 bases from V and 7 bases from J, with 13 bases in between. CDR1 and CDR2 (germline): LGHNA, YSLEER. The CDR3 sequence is CASSQEPGRGEQYF. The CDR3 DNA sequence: TGCGCCAGCAGCCAAGAGCCGGGACGGGGTGAGCAGTACTTC.

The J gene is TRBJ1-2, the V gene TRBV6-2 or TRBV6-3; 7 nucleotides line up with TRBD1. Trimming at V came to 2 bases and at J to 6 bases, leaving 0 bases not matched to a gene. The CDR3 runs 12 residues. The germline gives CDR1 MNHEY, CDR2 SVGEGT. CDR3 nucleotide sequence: TGTGCCAGCAGTTACAGGGGGCATGGCTACACCTTC. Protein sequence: CASSYRGHGYTF.

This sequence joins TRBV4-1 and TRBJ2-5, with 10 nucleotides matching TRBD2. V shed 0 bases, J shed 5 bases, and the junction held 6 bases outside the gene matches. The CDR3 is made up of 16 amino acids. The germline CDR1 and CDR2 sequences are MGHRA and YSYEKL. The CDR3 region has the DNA TGCGCCAGCAGCCAAGATTCACTAGCGGGGCAGGAGACCCAGTACTTC. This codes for CASSQDSLAGQETQYF.

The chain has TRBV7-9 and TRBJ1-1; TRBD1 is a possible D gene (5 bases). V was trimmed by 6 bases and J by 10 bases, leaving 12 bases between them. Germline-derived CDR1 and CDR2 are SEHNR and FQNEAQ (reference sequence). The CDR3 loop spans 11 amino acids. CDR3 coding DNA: TGTGCCAGCAGGGGCCCGGGGGGAGCTTTCTTT. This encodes CASRGPGGAFF.

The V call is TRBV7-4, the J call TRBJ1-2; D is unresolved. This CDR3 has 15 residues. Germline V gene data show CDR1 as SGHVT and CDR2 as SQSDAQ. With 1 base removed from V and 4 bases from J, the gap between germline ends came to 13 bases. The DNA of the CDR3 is TGTGCCAGCAGCTTAGGTCCCAGAGGGATCTATGGCTACACCTTC. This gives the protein CASSLGPRGIYGYTF.

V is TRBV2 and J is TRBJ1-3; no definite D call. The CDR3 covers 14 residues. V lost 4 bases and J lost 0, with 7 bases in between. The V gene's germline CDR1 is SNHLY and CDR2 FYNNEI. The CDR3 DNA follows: TGTGCCAGCAGTGGACTGAGCTCTGGAAACACCATATATTTT. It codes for CASSGLSSGNTIYF.

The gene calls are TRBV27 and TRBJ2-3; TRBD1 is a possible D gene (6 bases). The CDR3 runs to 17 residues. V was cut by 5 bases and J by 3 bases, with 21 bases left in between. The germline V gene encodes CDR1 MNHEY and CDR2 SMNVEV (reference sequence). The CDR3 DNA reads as TGTGCCAGCAGTAGGGGGTGGGGGCAGTCAGGGACAGATACGCAGTATTTT. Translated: CASSRGWGQSGTDTQYF.

The CDR3 loop reads CASSKMRGGVTEAFF. DNA of the CDR3: TGCGCCAGCAGCAAAATGCGGGGAGGTGTCACTGAAGCTTTCTTT. The V gene is TRBV4-1, the J gene TRBJ1-1; no definite D call. V was clipped by 5 bases and J by 4 bases, with 17 bases between them. The germline V gene encodes CDR1 MGHRA and CDR2 YSYEKL. CDR3 length: 15 residues.

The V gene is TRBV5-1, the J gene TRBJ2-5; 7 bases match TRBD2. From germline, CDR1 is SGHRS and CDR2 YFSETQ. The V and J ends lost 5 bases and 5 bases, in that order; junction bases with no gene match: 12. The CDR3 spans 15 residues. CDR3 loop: CASREGTTESETQYF. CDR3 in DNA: TGCGCCAGCAGAGAAGGGACTACCGAGTCGGAGACCCAGTACTTC.

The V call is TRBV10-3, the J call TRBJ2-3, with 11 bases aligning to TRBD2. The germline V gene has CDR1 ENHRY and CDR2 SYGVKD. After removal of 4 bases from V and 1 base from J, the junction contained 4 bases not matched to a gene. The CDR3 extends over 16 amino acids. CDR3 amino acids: CAISGALAGGTDTQYF. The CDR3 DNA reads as TGTGCCATCAGTGGTGCACTAGCGGGGGGCACAGATACGCAGTATTTT.

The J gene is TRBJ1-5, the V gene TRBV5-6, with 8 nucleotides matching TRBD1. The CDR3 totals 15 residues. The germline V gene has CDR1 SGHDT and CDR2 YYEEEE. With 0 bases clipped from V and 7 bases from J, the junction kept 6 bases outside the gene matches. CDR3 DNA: TGTGCCAGCAGCTTGGGAGTGACAGGGGTACAGCCCCAGCATTTT. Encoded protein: CASSLGVTGVQPQHF.

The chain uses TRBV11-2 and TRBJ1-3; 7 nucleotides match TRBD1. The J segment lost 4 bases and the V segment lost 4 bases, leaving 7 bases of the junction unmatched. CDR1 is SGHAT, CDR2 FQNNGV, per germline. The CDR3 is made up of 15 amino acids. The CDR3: CASSSGGLSGNTIYF. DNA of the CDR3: TGTGCCAGCAGCTCAGGGGGTTTATCGGGAAACACCATATATTTT.

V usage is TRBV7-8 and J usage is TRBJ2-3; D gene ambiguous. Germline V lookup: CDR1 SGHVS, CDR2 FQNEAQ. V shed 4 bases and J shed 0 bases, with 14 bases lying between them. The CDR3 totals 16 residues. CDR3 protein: CASSYTLVQSTDTQYF. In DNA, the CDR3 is TGTGCCAGCAGCTACACGCTAGTTCAGAGCACAGATACGCAGTATTTT.

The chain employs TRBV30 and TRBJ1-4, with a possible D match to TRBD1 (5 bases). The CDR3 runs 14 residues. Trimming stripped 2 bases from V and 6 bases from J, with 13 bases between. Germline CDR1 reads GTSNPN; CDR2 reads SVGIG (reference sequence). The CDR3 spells CAWSRGIGYEKLFF. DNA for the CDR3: TGTGCCTGGAGTAGGGGAATCGGTTATGAAAAACTGTTTTTT.

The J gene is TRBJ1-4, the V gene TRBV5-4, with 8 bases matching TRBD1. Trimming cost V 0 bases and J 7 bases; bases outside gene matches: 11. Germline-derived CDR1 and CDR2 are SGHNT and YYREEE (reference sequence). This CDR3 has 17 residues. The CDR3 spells CASSLGGSGGAGEKLFF. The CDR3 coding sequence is TGTGCCAGCAGCTTGGGCGGGTCAGGGGGCGCTGGTGAAAAACTGTTTTTT.

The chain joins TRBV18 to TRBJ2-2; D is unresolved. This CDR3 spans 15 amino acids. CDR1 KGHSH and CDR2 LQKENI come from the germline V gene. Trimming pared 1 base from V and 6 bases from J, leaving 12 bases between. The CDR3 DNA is TGTGCCAGCTCACCACGTCTTAGATCCGCCGGGGAGCTGTTTTTT. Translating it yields CASSPRLRSAGELFF.

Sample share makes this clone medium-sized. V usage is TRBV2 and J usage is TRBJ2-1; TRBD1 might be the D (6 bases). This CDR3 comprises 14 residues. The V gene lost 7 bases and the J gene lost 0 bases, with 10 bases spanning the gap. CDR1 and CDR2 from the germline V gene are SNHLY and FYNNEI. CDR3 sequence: CASNQGSSYNEQFF. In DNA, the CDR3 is TGTGCCAGCAATCAGGGGAGCTCCTACAATGAGCAGTTCTTC.

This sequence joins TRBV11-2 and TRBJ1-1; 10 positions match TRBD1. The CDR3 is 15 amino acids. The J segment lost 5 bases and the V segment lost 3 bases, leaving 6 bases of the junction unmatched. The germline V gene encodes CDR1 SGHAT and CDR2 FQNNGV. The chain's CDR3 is CASSLRRTGGTEAFF. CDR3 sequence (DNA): TGTGCCAGCAGCTTGAGAAGGACAGGGGGAACTGAAGCTTTCTTT. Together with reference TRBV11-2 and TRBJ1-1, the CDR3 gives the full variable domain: EAGVAQSPRYKIIEKRQSVAFWCNPISGHATLYWYQQILGQGPKLLIQFQNNGVVDDSQLPKDRFSAERLKGVDSTLKIQPAKLEDSAVYLCASSLRRTGGTEAFFGQGTRLTVV.

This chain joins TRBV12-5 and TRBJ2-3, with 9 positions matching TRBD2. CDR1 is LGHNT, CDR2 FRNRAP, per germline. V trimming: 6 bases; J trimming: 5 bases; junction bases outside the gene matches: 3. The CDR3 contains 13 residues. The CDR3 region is CASGASGVDTQYF. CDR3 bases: TGTGCTAGTGGGGCTAGCGGGGTAGATACGCAGTATTTT.

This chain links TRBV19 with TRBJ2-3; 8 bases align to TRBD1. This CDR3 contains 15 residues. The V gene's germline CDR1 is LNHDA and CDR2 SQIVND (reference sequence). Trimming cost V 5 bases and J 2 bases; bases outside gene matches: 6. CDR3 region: CASSSGQGFTDTQYF. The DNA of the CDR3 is TGTGCCAGTAGTTCTGGACAGGGTTTCACAGATACGCAGTATTTT.

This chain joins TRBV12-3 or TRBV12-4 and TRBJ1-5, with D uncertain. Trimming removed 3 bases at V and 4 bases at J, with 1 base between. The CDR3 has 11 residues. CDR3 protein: CASSLNQPQHF. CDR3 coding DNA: TGTGCCAGCAGTTTGAATCAGCCCCAGCATTTT.

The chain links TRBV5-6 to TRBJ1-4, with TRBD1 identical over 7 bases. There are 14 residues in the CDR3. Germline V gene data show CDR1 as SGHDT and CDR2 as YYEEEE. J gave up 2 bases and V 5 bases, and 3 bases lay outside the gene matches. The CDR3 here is CASRQTGTNEKLFF. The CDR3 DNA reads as TGTGCCAGCAGACAGACAGGGACTAATGAAAAACTGTTTTTT.

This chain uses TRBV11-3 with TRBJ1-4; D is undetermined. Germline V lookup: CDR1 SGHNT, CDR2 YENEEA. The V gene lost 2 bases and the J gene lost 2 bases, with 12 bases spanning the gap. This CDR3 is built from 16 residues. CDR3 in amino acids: CASSLTGVGTNEKLFF. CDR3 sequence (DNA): TGTGCCAGCAGCTTAACCGGGGTAGGGACTAATGAAAAACTGTTTTTT.

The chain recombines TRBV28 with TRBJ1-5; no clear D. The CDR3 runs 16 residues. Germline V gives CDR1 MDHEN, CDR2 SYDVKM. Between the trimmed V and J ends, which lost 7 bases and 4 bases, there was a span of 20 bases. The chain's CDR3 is CASKRGRSQQNQPQHF. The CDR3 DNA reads TGTGCCAGCAAACGCGGCAGGTCGCAACAAAATCAGCCCCAGCATTTT.

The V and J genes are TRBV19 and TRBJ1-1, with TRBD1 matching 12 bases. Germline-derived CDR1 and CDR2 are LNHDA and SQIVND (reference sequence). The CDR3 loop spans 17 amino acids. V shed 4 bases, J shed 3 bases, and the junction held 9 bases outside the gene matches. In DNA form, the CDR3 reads TGTGCCAGTAGTAAAGTCCCGGGACAGGGGGCGGACACTGAAGCTTTCTTT. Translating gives CASSKVPGQGADTEAFF.

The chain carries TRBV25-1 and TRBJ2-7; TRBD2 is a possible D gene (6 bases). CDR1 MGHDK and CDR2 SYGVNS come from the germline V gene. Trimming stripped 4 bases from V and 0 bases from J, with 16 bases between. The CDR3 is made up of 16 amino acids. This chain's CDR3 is CASSATSLKSSYEQYF. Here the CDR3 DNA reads TGTGCCAGCAGTGCTACTAGCTTAAAAAGCTCCTACGAGCAGTACTTC.

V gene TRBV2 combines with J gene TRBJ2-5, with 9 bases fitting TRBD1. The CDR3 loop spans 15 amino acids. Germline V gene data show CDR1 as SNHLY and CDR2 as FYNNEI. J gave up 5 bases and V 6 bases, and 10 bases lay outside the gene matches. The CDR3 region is CASRGGTGSRETQYF. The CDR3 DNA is TGTGCCAGCAGGGGGGGGACAGGGAGTAGGGAGACCCAGTACTTC.

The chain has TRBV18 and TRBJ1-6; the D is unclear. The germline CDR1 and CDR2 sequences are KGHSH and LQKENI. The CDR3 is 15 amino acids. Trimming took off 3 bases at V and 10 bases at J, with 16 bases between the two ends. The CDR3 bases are TGTGCCAGCTCACCCGTCCAACCAGGAACCTCACCCCTCCACTTT. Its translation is CASSPVQPGTSPLHF.

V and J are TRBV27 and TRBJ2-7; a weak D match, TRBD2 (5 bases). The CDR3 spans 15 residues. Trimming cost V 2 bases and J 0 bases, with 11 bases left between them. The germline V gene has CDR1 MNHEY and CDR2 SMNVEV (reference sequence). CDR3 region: CASSLTRVSSYEQYF. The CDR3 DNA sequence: TGTGCCAGCAGTTTAACTAGAGTTTCCTCCTACGAGCAGTACTTC.